This TCR beta chain emerged from a study of cytotoxic CD8 clonotypes in ibrutinib-treated CLL. Study-wide context: Responses comprised 24 partial and 2 complete; at median roughly 70 months, 14 remained remitted and around twelve progressed. Samples had a mean of approximately 260,000 productive templates and some 94,000 productive rearrangements. Study results and limitations: Treatment saw public clonotypes, which were uncommon, either contract or stay stable.

V trimming: 5 bases; J trimming: 3 bases; junction bases outside the gene matches: 7. The V gene's germline CDR1 is SGHRS and CDR2 YFSETQ. There are 14 residues in the CDR3. Investigators sourced approximately 2.1 micrograms of genomic DNA from cryopreserved PBMCs for TCR beta libraries. Sequencing was performed with immunoSEQ multiplex PCR; in TCRdb, only in-frame clones are kept and a portion is missing. This sample has 190,000 or so clones, with approximately 72% found just once. Only a few counts were recorded for this clone. Its matching antigen is unknown. The chain couples TRBV5-1 to TRBJ2-7; 8 bases are a match to TRBD2. This sequence was found in a human donor with chronic lymphocytic leukemia. The specimen comprised PBMCs, sampled after 24 months of ibrutinib treatment. The CDR3 here is CASRIQREFYEQYF. CDR3 coding DNA: TGCGCCAGCAGAATCCAGCGGGAGTTCTACGAGCAGTACTTC.